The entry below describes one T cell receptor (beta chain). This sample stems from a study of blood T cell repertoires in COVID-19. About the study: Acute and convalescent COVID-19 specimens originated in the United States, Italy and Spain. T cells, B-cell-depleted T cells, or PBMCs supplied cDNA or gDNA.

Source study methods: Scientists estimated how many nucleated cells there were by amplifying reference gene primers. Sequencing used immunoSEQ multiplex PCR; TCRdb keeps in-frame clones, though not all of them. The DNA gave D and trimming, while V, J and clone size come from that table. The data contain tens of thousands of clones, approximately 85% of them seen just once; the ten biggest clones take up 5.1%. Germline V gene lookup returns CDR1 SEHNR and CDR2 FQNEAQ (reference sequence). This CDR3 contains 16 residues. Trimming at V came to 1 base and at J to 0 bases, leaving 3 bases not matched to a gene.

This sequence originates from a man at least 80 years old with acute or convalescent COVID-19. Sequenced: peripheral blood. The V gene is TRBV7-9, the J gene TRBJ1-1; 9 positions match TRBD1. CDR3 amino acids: CASSLGTGAMNTEAFF. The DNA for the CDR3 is TGTGCCAGCAGCTTAGGGACAGGGGCCATGAACACTGAAGCTTTCTTT.